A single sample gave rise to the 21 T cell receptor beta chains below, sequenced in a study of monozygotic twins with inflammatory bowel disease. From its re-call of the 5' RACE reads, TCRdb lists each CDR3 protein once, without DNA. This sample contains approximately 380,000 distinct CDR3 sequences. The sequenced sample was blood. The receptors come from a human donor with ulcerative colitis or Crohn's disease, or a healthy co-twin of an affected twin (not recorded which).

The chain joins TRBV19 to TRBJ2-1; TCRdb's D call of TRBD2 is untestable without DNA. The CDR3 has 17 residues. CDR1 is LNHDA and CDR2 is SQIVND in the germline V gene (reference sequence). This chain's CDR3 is CASRIRAGTSGSNEQFF.

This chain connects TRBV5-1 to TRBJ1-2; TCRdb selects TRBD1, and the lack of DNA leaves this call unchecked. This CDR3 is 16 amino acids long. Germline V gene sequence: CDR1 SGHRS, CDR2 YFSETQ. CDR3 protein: CASSATTGSLNYGYTF. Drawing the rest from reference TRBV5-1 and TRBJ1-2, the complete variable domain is KAGVTQTPRYLIKTRGQQVTLSCSPISGHRSVSWYQQTPGQGLQFLFEYFSETQRNKGNFPGRFSGRQFSNSRSEMNVSTLELGDSALYLCASSATTGSLNYGYTFGSGTRLTVV.

The CDR3 region is CASSPLGGASSGANVLTF. The chain is built from TRBV5-1 and TRBJ2-6; the TCRdb D gene call, TRBD1, has no DNA to confirm it. CDR1 and CDR2 (germline): SGHRS, YFSETQ. CDR3 length: 18 residues.

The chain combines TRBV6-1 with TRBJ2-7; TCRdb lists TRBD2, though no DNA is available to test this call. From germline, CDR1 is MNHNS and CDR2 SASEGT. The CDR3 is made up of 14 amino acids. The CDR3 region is CATKYRDANYEQYF.

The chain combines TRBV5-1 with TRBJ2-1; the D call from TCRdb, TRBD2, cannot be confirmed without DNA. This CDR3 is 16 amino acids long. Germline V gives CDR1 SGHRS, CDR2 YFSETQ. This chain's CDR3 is CASSFQLSGGASEQFF. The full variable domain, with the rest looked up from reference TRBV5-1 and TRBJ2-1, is KAGVTQTPRYLIKTRGQQVTLSCSPISGHRSVSWYQQTPGQGLQFLFEYFSETQRNKGNFPGRFSGRQFSNSRSEMNVSTLELGDSALYLCASSFQLSGGASEQFFGPGTRLTVL.

This chain's CDR3 is CASSEVRGNGELFF. The chain couples TRBV2 to TRBJ2-2; the TRBD1 assignment by TCRdb is unverifiable without DNA. Germline V CDR1 and CDR2: SNHLY, FYNNEI. This CDR3 has 14 residues.

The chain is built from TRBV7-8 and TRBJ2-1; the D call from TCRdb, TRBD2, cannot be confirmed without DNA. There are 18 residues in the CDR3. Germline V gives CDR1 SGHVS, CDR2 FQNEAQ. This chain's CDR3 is CASSLFSGGAGSYNEQFF.

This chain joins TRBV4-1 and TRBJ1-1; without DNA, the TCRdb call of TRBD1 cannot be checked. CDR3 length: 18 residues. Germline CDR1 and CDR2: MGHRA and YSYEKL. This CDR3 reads CASSQVFSNRVRATEAFF.

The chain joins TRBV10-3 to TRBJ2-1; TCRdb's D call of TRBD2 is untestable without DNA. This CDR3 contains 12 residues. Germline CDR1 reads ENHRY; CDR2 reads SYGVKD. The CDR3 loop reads CAISGTSDEQFF.

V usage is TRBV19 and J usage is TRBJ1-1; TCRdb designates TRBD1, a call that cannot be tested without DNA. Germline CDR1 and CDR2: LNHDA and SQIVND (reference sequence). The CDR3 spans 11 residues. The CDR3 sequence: CASSTPRGAFF.

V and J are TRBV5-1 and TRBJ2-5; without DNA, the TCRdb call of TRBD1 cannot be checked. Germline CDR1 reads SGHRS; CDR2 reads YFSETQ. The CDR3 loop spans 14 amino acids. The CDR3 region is CASSDPGDGKTQYF. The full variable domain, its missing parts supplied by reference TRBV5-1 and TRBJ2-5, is KAGVTQTPRYLIKTRGQQVTLSCSPISGHRSVSWYQQTPGQGLQFLFEYFSETQRNKGNFPGRFSGRQFSNSRSEMNVSTLELGDSALYLCASSDPGDGKTQYFGPGTRLLVL.

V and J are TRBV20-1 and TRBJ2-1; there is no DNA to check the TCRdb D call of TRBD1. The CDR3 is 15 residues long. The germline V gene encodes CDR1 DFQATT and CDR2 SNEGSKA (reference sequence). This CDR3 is CSAIGDSRGYNEQFF.

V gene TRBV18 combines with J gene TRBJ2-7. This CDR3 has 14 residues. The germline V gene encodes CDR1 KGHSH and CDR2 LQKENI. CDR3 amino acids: CASSPVSARYEQYF.

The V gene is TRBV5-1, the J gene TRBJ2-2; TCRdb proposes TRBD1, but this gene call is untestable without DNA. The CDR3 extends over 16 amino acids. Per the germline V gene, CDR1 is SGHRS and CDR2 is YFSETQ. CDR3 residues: CASSGDTTANTGELFF.

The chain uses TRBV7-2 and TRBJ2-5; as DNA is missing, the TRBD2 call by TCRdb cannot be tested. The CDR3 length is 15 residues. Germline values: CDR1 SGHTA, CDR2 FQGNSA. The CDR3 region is CASSPRTSLGETQYF.

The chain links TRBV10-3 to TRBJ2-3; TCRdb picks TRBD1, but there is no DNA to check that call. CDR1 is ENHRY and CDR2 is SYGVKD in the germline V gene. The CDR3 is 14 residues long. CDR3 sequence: CAISVQGWADTQYF.

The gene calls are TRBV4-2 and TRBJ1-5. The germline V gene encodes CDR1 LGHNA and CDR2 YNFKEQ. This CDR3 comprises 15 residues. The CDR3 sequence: CASSQVLAGDQPQHF.

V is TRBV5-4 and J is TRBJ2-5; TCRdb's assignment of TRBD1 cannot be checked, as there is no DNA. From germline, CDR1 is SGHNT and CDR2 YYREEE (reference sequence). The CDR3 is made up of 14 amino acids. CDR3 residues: CASSFGRTQETQYF.

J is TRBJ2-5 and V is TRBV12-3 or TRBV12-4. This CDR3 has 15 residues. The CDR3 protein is CASSSSDWPQETQYF.

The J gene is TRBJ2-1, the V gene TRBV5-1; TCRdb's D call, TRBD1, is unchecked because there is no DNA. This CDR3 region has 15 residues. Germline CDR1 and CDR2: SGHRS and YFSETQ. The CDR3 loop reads CASSPRPRDNNEQFF. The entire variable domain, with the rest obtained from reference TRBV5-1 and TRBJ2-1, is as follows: KAGVTQTPRYLIKTRGQQVTLSCSPISGHRSVSWYQQTPGQGLQFLFEYFSETQRNKGNFPGRFSGRQFSNSRSEMNVSTLELGDSALYLCASSPRPRDNNEQFFGPGTRLTVL.

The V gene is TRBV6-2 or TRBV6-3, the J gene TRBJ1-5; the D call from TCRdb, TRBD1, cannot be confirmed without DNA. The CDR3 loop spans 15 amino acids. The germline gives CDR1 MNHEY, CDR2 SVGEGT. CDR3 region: CASSPTDRARQPQHF.